Below, one T cell receptor beta chain is given with its context. Participants had their cohort set by participant-reported clinical history. The data are from a study of blood T cell repertoires in COVID-19. Generated by immunoSEQ multiplex PCR, the TCRdb table keeps only in-frame clones and is missing some. The table has 150,000 to 200,000 clones, around 82% seen once. Per the germline V gene, CDR1 is MNHEY and CDR2 is SVGAGI. V was trimmed by 6 bases and J by 1 base, leaving 12 bases between them. The length of the CDR3 is 14 residues. This receptor was taken from a woman between 45 and 65 years old with acute COVID-19. The rearrangement joins TRBV6-5 to TRBJ1-1, with no clear D. Material for sequencing was PBMCs or T cells enriched from blood (not recorded which). CDR3 protein: CASRQRRQNTEAFF. CDR3 sequence (DNA): TGTGCCAGCAGGCAACGACGACAGAACACTGAAGCTTTCTTT.